The entry below describes one T cell receptor beta chain. No antigen is known for it. The CDR3 has 13 amino acids. The V and J ends lost 6 bases and 4 bases respectively, with 12 bases between them. Germline V gives CDR1 MNHNS, CDR2 SASEGT. This specimen belongs to a study of PD-1 blockade in classical Hodgkin lymphoma. TCRdb keeps only in-frame clones here, not all; method: immunoSEQ multiplex PCR. The repertoire includes fewer than 40,000 clones, roughly 89% of them detected once, and around 0.21% sits in the top ten. Study-wide points: Although disease activity or prior therapy may be involved, causes of the repertoire differences remain undefined. Newly diagnosed patients were reported to exhibit reduced baseline TCR diversity relative to healthy donors.

Time point of the sample: newly diagnosed, previously untreated cHL patient sample. By magnetic negative selection, CD4+ T cells were purified from thawed PBMCs. Untreated, newly diagnosed classical Hodgkin lymphoma PBMCs served for comparison. The sequenced sample consisted of CD4+ T cells from blood. This receptor was taken from a human donor with classical Hodgkin lymphoma. This chain connects TRBV6-1 to TRBJ1-1, with D possibly being TRBD1 (6 bases). DNA for the CDR3: TGTGCCAGCAGGATCTGGGGGGCCACTGAAGCTTTCTTT. Residues: CASRIWGATEAFF.